The 28 T cell receptor beta chains presented below share a single source sample, sequenced in a study of blood T cell repertoires in COVID-19 (dated by TCRdb to 2020 to 2022). Library preparation was by the immunoSEQ multiplex PCR assay. TCRdb provides this immuneACCESS table in a form limited to in-frame rearrangements. Some clones are lacking; in checked studies, under half of them reflect an unresolved V gene, and why the rest are absent is not known. The sample yields 300,000 to 500,000 clones; around 90% were counted once. The top ten clonotypes cover roughly 1.9% of the sample. The sequencing sample was made of PBMCs or T cells enriched from blood (not recorded which). The source of these receptors is a middle-aged woman with acute COVID-19.

In its sample, this clone was seen a few times. In DNA form, the CDR3 reads TGTGCCAGCTCACCAACGAGGGGACAAGGGGAGACCCAGTACTTC. It translates to CASSPTRGQGETQYF. This sequence joins TRBV18 and TRBJ2-5; perhaps TRBD1 as D (6 bases). CDR1 KGHSH and CDR2 LQKENI come from the germline V gene. This CDR3 spans 15 amino acids. The germline V and J ends were trimmed by 2 bases and 5 bases, with 15 bases remaining between them.

This chain connects TRBV5-1 to TRBJ1-2; D remains unclear. Trimming stripped 0 bases from V and 0 bases from J, with 6 bases between. Per the germline V gene, CDR1 is SGHRS and CDR2 is YFSETQ. CDR3 length equals 14 residues. The chain's CDR3 is CASSLETANYGYTF. The CDR3 DNA is TGCGCCAGCAGCTTGGAAACGGCTAACTATGGCTACACCTTC.

This chain joins TRBV27 and TRBJ1-2; 8 bases align to TRBD1. Per the germline V gene, CDR1 is MNHEY and CDR2 is SMNVEV (reference sequence). This CDR3 spans 14 amino acids. Trimming at V came to 8 bases and at J to 2 bases, leaving 7 bases not matched to a gene. The CDR3 DNA reads as TGTGCCAGCGGGACAGGCCTCTCGAACTATGGCTACACCTTC. It encodes CASGTGLSNYGYTF.

The V call is TRBV3-1 (or the pseudogene TRBV3-2), the J call TRBJ1-2, with 9 bases aligning to TRBD1. CDR1 LGHDT and CDR2 YNNKEL come from the germline V gene (reference sequence). This CDR3 comprises 13 residues. Unmatched junction bases numbered 5, after V lost 5 bases and J lost 7 bases. This CDR3 reads CASSNRGLGGYTF. In nucleotides, the CDR3 is TGTGCCAGCAGCAACAGGGGGCTCGGTGGCTACACCTTC.

The chain combines TRBV6-5 with TRBJ1-3; D is unclear. The V end was cut by 6 bases, the J end by 0 bases, with 12 bases between. This CDR3 has 15 residues. CDR1 and CDR2 from the germline V gene are MNHEY and SVGAGI. CDR3 nucleotides: TGTGCCAGCAGACCAACACGGAGCTCTGGAAACACCATATATTTT. As protein: CASRPTRSSGNTIYF.

This rearrangement joins TRBV24-1 to TRBJ1-1; D call uncertain. There are 12 residues in the CDR3. V was shortened by 7 bases and J by 1 base, with 6 bases between the two germline ends. Germline-derived CDR1 and CDR2 are KGHDR and SFDVKD. The chain's CDR3 is CATRERNTEAFF. In DNA form, the CDR3 reads TGTGCCACCAGGGAGAGGAACACTGAAGCTTTCTTT.

This chain joins TRBV5-4 and TRBJ1-2; TRBD1 aligns across 10 bases. CDR3 size: 15 residues. V dropped 2 bases and J dropped 4; count of bases not matched to a gene: 5. CDR1 and CDR2 (germline): SGHNT, YYREEE (reference sequence). Here the CDR3 reads CASSFGTGESYGYTF. CDR3 in DNA: TGTGCCAGCAGCTTTGGGACAGGGGAATCCTATGGCTACACCTTC.

V usage is TRBV2 and J usage is TRBJ2-5; 9 bases align to TRBD1. The J segment lost 1 base and the V segment lost 2 bases, leaving 14 bases of the junction unmatched. CDR1 and CDR2 from the germline V gene are SNHLY and FYNNEI. This CDR3 region has 19 residues. CDR3 in DNA: TGTGCCAGCAGTGAATTTAAGTGGGGGGACAGGGATTTCCAAGAGACCCAGTACTTC. Protein sequence: CASSEFKWGDRDFQETQYF.

The sample holds a few counts of this clone. This chain's CDR3 is CASSSSGTGLHNEQFF. In DNA form, the CDR3 reads TGTGCCAGCAGCTCTTCCGGGACAGGCCTGCACAATGAGCAGTTCTTC. This rearrangement joins TRBV5-6 to TRBJ2-1, with 8 bases lining up with TRBD1. Trimming removed 3 bases from V and 5 bases from J; junction bases left unmatched: 10. This CDR3 has 16 residues. CDR1 is SGHDT, CDR2 YYEEEE, per germline.

The chain is built from TRBV5-1 and TRBJ2-2; TRBD1 aligns across 8 bases. CDR1 SGHRS and CDR2 YFSETQ come from the germline V gene. CDR3 length equals 16 residues. V lost 4 bases to trimming and J lost 5 bases; unmatched junction nucleotides: 10. CDR3 nucleotides: TGCGCCAGCAGCCAAGACAGGGGAGGAGGAACCGGGGAGCTGTTTTTT. It is translated as CASSQDRGGGTGELFF.

The gene calls are TRBV30 and TRBJ1-5, with D unresolved. CDR3 size: 15 residues. Trimming shortened V by 0 bases and J by 5 bases, and 14 bases separated the two germline ends. From germline, CDR1 is GTSNPN and CDR2 SVGIG (reference sequence). The CDR3 here is CAWSVAAAGDQPQHF. DNA of the CDR3: TGTGCCTGGAGTGTCGCGGCAGCCGGAGATCAGCCCCAGCATTTT.

V usage is TRBV4-2 and J usage is TRBJ1-1; TRBD1 aligns across 9 bases. Germline V gene data show CDR1 as LGHNA and CDR2 as YNFKEQ. Trimming at V came to 5 bases and at J to 11 bases, leaving 6 bases not matched to a gene. This CDR3 contains 12 residues. The CDR3 sequence: CASSLVGTGAFF. DNA for the CDR3: TGTGCCAGCAGCTTGGTTGGGACAGGGGCTTTCTTT.

The chain recombines TRBV20-1 with TRBJ1-1; D unresolved. In germline, CDR1 is DFQATT, CDR2 SNEGSKA (reference sequence). The germline V and J ends were trimmed by 6 bases and 5 bases, with 10 bases remaining between them. CDR3 length equals 11 residues. DNA of the CDR3: TGCAGTGCGGTTCTGCGGACTGAAGCTTTCTTT. Its translation is CSAVLRTEAFF.

The chain combines TRBV5-1 with TRBJ2-7; 9 bases match TRBD2. The CDR3 runs 15 residues. J was trimmed by 7 bases and V by 4 bases; bases with no gene match: 12. The germline V gene has CDR1 SGHRS and CDR2 YFSETQ. The CDR3 bases are TGCGCCAGCAGCCTCGAGGGGACTAGCCAAAAAGAGCAGTACTTC. Its protein is CASSLEGTSQKEQYF.

The rearrangement joins TRBV5-1 to TRBJ1-2; D ambiguous. The ends were cut back, 6 bases at V and 0 bases at J, with 12 bases in the middle. The CDR3 runs 14 residues. From germline, CDR1 is SGHRS and CDR2 YFSETQ. The CDR3 is CASTPSAANYGYTF. The CDR3 nucleotides read TGCGCCAGCACGCCGAGCGCAGCTAACTATGGCTACACCTTC.

J is TRBJ2-3 and V is TRBV5-1, with D perhaps matching TRBD1 (5 bases). The CDR3 is 14 amino acids. Trimming cost V 0 bases and J 2 bases, with 7 bases left between them. Germline V lookup: CDR1 SGHRS, CDR2 YFSETQ. CDR3 sequence: CASSLGQNTDTQYF. The CDR3 DNA reads TGCGCCAGCAGCTTGGGACAGAACACAGATACGCAGTATTTT.

The chain uses TRBV15 and TRBJ2-3, with D perhaps matching TRBD2 (6 bases). This CDR3 region has 17 residues. CDR1 and CDR2 from the germline V gene are LNHNV and YYDKDF (reference sequence). The V and J ends lost 0 bases and 2 bases respectively, with 15 bases between them. The DNA for the CDR3 is TGTGCCACCAGCAGAGATGGTGGGCGGGGACCCACAGATACGCAGTATTTT. Translating it yields CATSRDGGRGPTDTQYF.

The chain couples TRBV10-3 to TRBJ2-7; D is perhaps TRBD1 (6 bases). The CDR3 sequence is 13 residues long. Trimming cost V 4 bases and J 5 bases, with 12 bases left between them. The V gene's germline CDR1 is ENHRY and CDR2 SYGVKD. Written as DNA, the CDR3 is TGTGCCATCAGTGGGATTACAGGGAACGAGCAGTACTTC. Amino acids: CAISGITGNEQYF.

CDR3 sequence: CASSERSSGGRNNEQFF. CDR3 in DNA: TGTGCCAGCAGTGAACGGTCTAGCGGGGGGAGAAACAATGAGCAGTTCTTC. The chain has TRBV2 and TRBJ2-1; 11 bases are a match to TRBD2. Germline values: CDR1 SNHLY, CDR2 FYNNEI. The CDR3 is 17 residues long. Losses at the gene ends were 2 bases for V and 5 bases for J; bases not matched to a gene: 8.

The genes are TRBV5-1 and TRBJ1-1, with TRBD1 as a possible D gene (6 bases). The CDR3 contains 14 residues. Trimming pared 5 bases from V and 1 base from J, leaving 12 bases between. Germline CDR1 reads SGHRS; CDR2 reads YFSETQ. The CDR3 DNA reads TGCGCCAGCAGGCCGGGACAAACGAACACTGAAGCTTTCTTT. Its translation is CASRPGQTNTEAFF.

This sequence joins TRBV10-3 and TRBJ1-1; D is possibly TRBD1 (6 bases). Germline loops: CDR1 ENHRY, CDR2 SYGVKD. The CDR3 has 14 residues. Trimming took 1 base from V and 5 from J, leaving 11 bases between them. CDR3 DNA sequence: TGTGCCATCAGTGAGTTACAGGGATGGACTGAAGCTTTCTTT. Translated: CAISELQGWTEAFF.

This rearrangement joins TRBV6-1 to TRBJ2-7; 9 bases line up with TRBD2. V shed 1 base and J 4 bases; nucleotides not matched to a gene: 11. This CDR3 region has 17 residues. Germline loops: CDR1 MNHNS, CDR2 SASEGT. CDR3 loop: CASSEVSGGSWPYEQYF. The DNA for the CDR3 is TGTGCCAGCAGTGAAGTGAGCGGGGGGTCGTGGCCATACGAGCAGTACTTC.

The rearrangement joins TRBV7-8 to TRBJ2-2; TRBD1 matches 9 bases. V dropped 5 bases and J dropped 4; count of bases not matched to a gene: 11. This CDR3 contains 17 residues. The germline V gene encodes CDR1 SGHVS and CDR2 FQNEAQ. The CDR3 coding sequence is TGTGCCAGCAGCCCCGGTTGGGGGACAGGGTTCACCGGGGAGCTGTTTTTT. This encodes CASSPGWGTGFTGELFF. Together with reference TRBV7-8 and TRBJ2-2, the CDR3 gives the full variable domain: GAGVSQSPRYKVAKRGQDVALRCDPISGHVSLFWYQQALGQGPEFLTYFQNEAQLDKSGLPSDRFFAERPEGSVSTLKIQRTQQEDSAVYLCASSPGWGTGFTGELFFGEGSRLTVL.

The chain combines TRBV6-6 with TRBJ1-5; D is unclear. The V end was cut by 6 bases, the J end by 0 bases, with 12 bases between. The CDR3 is 15 amino acids. Looked up from germline, CDR1 is MNHNY and CDR2 is SVGAGI (reference sequence). The CDR3 protein is CASRTEGISNQPQHF. DNA for the CDR3: TGTGCCAGCAGGACTGAAGGTATTAGCAATCAGCCCCAGCATTTT.

The chain couples TRBV5-8 to TRBJ2-3, with 13 bases matching TRBD2. Germline CDR1 reads SGHTS; CDR2 reads YDEGEE. V was pared by 4 bases and J by 6 bases, with 8 bases of the junction left unmatched. The CDR3 totals 16 residues. In DNA, the CDR3 is TGTGCCAGCAGCAATCCCGGACTAGCGGGGGCCGATACGCAGTATTTT. This sequence encodes CASSNPGLAGADTQYF.

The chain combines TRBV18 with TRBJ1-2; D is undetermined. The ends were cut back, 4 bases at V and 0 bases at J, with 6 bases in the middle. CDR3 length: 13 amino acids. CDR1 is KGHSH, CDR2 LQKENI, per germline. CDR3: CASSRSANYGYTF. CDR3 nucleotide sequence: TGTGCCAGCTCACGGTCAGCTAACTATGGCTACACCTTC.

This clone was counted only a few times. This CDR3 is CAWSTVNPGNTIYF. The CDR3 bases are TGTGCCTGGAGTACTGTAAACCCTGGAAACACCATATATTTT. V usage is TRBV30 and J usage is TRBJ1-3; D is uncertain. In germline, CDR1 is GTSNPN, CDR2 SVGIG (reference sequence). Trimming took 2 bases from V and 2 from J, leaving 10 bases between them. This CDR3 has 14 residues.

The chain recombines TRBV18 with TRBJ1-6; 7 nucleotides line up with TRBD1. Per the germline V gene, CDR1 is KGHSH and CDR2 is LQKENI. The CDR3 is 16 residues long. Trimming cost V 5 bases and J 0 bases; bases outside gene matches: 4. The CDR3 protein is CASSLGQSSYNSPLHF. In DNA form, the CDR3 reads TGTGCCAGCTCATTGGGACAGAGCTCCTATAATTCACCCCTCCACTTT.